The source of this T cell receptor (beta chain) is a study of graft-versus-host responses after intestinal transplantation. Across the whole study: Transplant types were multivisceral, liver-intestinal, or isolated intestinal. All recipients got anti-thymocyte globulin induction, then tacrolimus and steroids for 2 to 3 years.

Using immunoSEQ multiplex PCR, the repertoire was profiled, and TCRdb retains in-frame clones only, with some absent. The data show about 94,000 clones, 90% to 95% seen once. To note about this clone: Its antigen is unknown.

Broader study findings: Detection of GvH clones occurred in recipient marrow, and some had their first appearance in ileum or blood. Maximum circulating GvH clone levels tracked with early post-transplant HvG decreases.

Trimming at V came to 3 bases and at J to 0 bases, leaving 10 bases not matched to a gene. This CDR3 spans 18 amino acids. The V gene's germline CDR1 is MNHEY and CDR2 SMNVEV (reference sequence). Sequenced here: unstimulated CD8+ T cells sorted from spleen or lymph node cells, sampled before intestinal transplant. This TCR came from a human donor who received an intestinal transplant. The rearrangement joins TRBV27 to TRBJ2-3, with 9 bases aligning to TRBD1. CDR3 DNA: TGTGCCAGCAGTTTGAGGGGGACAGGGAGGGAGAGCACAGATACGCAGTATTTT. This sequence encodes CASSLRGTGRESTDTQYF.